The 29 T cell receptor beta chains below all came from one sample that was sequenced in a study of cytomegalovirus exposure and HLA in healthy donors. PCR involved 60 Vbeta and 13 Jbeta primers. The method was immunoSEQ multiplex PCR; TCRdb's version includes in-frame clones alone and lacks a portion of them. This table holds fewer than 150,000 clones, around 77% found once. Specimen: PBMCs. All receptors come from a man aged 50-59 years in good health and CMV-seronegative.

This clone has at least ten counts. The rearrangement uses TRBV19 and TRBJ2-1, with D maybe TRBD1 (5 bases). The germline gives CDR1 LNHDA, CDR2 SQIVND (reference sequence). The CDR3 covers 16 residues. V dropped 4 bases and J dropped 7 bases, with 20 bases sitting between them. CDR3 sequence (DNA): TGTGCCAGTAGTAGCCGGACAATAGAGAGGAGAAATGAGCAGTTCTTC. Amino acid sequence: CASSSRTIERRNEQFF.

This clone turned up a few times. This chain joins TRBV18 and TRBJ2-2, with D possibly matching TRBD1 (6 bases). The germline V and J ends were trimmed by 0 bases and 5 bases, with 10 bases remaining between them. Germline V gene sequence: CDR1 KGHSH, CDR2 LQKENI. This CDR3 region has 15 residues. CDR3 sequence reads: CASSPPGRGTGELFF. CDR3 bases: TGTGCCAGCTCACCACCGGGCAGGGGAACCGGGGAGCTGTTTTTT.

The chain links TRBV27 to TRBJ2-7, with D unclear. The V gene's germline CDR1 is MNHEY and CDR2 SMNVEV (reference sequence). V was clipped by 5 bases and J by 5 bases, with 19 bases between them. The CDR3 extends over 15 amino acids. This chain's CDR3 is CASSPSASGSNEQYF. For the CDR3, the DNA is TGTGCCAGCAGTCCCTCGGCCTCCGGGTCGAACGAGCAGTACTTC.

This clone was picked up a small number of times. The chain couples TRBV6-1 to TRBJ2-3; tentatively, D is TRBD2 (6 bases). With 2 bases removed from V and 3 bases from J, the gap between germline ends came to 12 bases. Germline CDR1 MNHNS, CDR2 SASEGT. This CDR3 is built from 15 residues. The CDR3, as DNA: TGTGCCAGCAGTGAAACCGTGGGGGGAACAGATACGCAGTATTTT. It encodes CASSETVGGTDTQYF.

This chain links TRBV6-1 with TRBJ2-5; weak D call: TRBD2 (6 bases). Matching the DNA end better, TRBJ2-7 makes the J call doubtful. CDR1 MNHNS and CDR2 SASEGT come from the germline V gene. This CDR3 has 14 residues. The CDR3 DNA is TGTGCCAGCAATTGGGAGGAATTCTCCTACGAGCAGTACTTC. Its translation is CASNWEEFSYEQYF.

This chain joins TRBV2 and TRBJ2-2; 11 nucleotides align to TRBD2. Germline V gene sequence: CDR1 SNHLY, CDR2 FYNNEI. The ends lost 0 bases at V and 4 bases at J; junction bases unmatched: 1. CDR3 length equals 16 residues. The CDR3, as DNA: TGTGCCAGCAGTGAAGCTAGCGGGAGGGGCACCGGGGAGCTGTTTTTT. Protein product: CASSEASGRGTGELFF. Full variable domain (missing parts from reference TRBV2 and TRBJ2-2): EPEVTQTPSHQVTQMGQEVILRCVPISNHLYFYWYRQILGQKVEFLVSFYNNEISEKSEIFDDQFSVERPDGSNFTLKIRSTKLEDSAMYFCASSEASGRGTGELFFGEGSRLTVL.

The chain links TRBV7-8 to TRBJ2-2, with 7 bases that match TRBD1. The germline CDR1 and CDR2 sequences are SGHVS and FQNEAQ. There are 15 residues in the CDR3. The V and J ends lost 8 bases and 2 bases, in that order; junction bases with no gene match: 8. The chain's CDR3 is CASQKGTDNTGELFF. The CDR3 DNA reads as TGTGCCAGCCAAAAGGGGACAGATAACACCGGGGAGCTGTTTTTT. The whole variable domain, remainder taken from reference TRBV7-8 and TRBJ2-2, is GAGVSQSPRYKVAKRGQDVALRCDPISGHVSLFWYQQALGQGPEFLTYFQNEAQLDKSGLPSDRFFAERPEGSVSTLKIQRTQQEDSAVYLCASQKGTDNTGELFFGEGSRLTVL.

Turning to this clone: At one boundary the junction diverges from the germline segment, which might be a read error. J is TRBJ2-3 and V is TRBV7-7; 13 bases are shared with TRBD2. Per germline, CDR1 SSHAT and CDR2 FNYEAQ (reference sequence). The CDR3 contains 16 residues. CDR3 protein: CASSLTSGGSLNTQYF. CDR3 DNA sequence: TGTGCTAGCAGCTTGACTAGCGGGGGGTCTTTGAATACGCAGTATTTT.

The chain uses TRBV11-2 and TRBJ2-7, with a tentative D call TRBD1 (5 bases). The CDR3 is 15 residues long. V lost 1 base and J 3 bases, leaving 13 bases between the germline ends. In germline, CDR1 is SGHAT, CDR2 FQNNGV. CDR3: CASSLAWTPYYEQYF. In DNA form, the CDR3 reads TGTGCCAGCAGCTTAGCCTGGACACCCTACTACGAGCAGTACTTC.

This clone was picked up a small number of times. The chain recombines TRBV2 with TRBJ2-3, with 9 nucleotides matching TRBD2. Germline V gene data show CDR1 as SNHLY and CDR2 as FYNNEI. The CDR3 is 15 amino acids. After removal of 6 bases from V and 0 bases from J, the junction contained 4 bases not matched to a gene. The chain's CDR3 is CASRASGTSTDTQYF. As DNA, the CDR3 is TGTGCCAGCAGAGCTAGCGGGACTAGCACAGATACGCAGTATTTT.

CDR3 residues: CASSSPIRDRINEKLFF. The CDR3 coding sequence is TGTGCCAGCTCATCCCCAATCCGGGACAGGATTAATGAAAAACTGTTTTTT. The rearrangement joins TRBV18 to TRBJ1-4; 8 bases match TRBD1. V lost 5 bases and J lost 4; bases outside the gene matches: 12. Germline CDR1 reads KGHSH; CDR2 reads LQKENI. The CDR3 consists of 17 residues.

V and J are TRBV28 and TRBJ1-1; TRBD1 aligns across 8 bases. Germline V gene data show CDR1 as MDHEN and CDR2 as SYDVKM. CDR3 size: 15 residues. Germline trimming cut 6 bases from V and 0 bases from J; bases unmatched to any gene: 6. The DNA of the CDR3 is TGTGCCAGCAGGCTCAAGACAGGGGTGAACACTGAAGCTTTCTTT. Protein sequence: CASRLKTGVNTEAFF.

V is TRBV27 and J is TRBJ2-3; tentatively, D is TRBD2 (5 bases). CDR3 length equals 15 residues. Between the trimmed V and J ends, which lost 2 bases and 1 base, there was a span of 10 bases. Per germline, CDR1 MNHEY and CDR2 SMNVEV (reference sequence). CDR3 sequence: CASSLRSGGTDTQYF. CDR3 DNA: TGTGCCAGCAGTTTACGGAGCGGCGGCACAGATACGCAGTATTTT.

This chain's CDR3 is CASSTLGRRETQYF. The CDR3 DNA reads as TGTGCCAGCTCAACACTAGGCCGGAGAGAGACCCAGTACTTC. V gene TRBV27 combines with J gene TRBJ2-5; D possibly corresponds to TRBD2 (5 bases). CDR3 length equals 14 residues. Germline V gene sequence: CDR1 MNHEY, CDR2 SMNVEV (reference sequence). Trimming left V 8 bases short and J 4 bases short, with 17 bases between.

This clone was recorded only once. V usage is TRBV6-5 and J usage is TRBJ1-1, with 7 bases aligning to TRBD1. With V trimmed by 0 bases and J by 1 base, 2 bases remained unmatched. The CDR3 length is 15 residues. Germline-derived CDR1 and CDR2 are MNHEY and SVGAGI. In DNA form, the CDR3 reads TGTGCCAGCAGTTACTCGACAGGGAGGAACACTGAAGCTTTCTTT. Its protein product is CASSYSTGRNTEAFF.

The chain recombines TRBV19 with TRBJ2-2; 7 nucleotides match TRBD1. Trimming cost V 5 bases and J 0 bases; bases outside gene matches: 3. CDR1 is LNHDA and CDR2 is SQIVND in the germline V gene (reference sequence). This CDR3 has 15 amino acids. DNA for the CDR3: TGTGCCAGTAGTCCGGGACAGTCGAACACCGGGGAGCTGTTTTTT. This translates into CASSPGQSNTGELFF.

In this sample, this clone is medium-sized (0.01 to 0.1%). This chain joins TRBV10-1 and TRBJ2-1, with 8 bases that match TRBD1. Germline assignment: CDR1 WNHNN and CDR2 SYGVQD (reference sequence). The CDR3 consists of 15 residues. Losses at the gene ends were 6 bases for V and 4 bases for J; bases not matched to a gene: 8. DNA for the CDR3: TGCGCCAGCAGCCCAGGGGGCGCGGGGTACAATGAGCAGTTCTTC. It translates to CASSPGGAGYNEQFF.

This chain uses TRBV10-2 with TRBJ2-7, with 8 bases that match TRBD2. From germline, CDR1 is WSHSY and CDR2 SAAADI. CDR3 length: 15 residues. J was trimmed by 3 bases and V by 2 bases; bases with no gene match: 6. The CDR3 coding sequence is TGCGCCAGCAGTGAGAGGGTAGCGGGGTTCTACGAGCAGTACTTC. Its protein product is CASSERVAGFYEQYF.

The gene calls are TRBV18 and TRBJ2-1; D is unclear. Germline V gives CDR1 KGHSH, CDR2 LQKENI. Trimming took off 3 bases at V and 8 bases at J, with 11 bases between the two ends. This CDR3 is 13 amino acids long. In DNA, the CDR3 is TGTGCCAGCTCACCGGCTAGAAGCCATGAGCAGTTCTTC. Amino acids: CASSPARSHEQFF.

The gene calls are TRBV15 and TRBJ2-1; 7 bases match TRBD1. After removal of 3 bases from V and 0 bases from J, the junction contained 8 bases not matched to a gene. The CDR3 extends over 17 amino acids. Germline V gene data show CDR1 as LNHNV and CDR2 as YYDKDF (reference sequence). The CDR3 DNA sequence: TGTGCCACCAGCAGGGGACAGAGGATAAGCTCCTACAATGAGCAGTTCTTC. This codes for CATSRGQRISSYNEQFF.

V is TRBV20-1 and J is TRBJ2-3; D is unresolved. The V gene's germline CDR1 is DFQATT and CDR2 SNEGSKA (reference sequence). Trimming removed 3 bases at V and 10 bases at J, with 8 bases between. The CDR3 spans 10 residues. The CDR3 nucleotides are TGCAGTGCTAGTGAGGAAGCGCAGTATTTT. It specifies CSASEEAQYF.

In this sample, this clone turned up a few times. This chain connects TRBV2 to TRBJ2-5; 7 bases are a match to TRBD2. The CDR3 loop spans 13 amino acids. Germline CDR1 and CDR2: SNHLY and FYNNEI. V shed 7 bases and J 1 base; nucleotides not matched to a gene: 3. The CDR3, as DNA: TGTGCCAGCACAACTAGCGTCCAAGAGACCCAGTACTTC. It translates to CASTTSVQETQYF.

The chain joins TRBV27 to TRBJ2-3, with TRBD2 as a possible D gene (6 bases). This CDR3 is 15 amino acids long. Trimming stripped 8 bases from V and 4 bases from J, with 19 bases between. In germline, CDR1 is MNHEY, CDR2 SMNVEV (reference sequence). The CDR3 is CASGGFSRAADTQYF. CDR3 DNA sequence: TGTGCCAGCGGGGGGTTTTCACGGGCAGCAGATACGCAGTATTTT.

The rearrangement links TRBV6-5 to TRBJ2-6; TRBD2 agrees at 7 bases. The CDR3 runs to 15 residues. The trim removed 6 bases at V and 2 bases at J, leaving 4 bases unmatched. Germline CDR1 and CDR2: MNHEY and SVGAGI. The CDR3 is CASRSGGAGANVLTF. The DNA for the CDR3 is TGTGCCAGCAGGTCTGGGGGGGCTGGGGCCAACGTCCTGACTTTC.

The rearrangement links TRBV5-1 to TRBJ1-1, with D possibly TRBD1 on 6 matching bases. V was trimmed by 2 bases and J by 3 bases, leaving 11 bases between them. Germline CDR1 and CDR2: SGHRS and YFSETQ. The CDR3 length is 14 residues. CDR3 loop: CASSFGGADTEAFF. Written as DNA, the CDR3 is TGCGCCAGCAGCTTCGGGGGGGCGGACACTGAAGCTTTCTTT.

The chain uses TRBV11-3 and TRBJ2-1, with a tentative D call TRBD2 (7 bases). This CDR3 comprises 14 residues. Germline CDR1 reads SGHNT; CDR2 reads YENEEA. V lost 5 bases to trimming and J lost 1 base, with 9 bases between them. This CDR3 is CASSRGGSYNEQFF. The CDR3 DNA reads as TGTGCCAGCAGCAGGGGGGGGTCCTACAATGAGCAGTTCTTC.

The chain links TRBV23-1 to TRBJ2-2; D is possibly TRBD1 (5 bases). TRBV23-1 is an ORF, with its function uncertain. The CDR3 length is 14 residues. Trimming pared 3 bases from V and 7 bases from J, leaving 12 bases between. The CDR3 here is CASSQCQGNGELFF. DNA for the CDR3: TGCGCCAGCAGTCAGTGTCAGGGAAACGGGGAGCTGTTTTTT.

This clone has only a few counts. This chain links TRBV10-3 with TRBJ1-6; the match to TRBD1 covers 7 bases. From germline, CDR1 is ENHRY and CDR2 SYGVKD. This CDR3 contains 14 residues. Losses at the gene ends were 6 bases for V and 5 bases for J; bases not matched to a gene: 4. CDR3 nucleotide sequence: TGTGCCATCAGCCAGGGACAGAATAATTCACCCCTCCACTTT. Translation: CAISQGQNNSPLHF.

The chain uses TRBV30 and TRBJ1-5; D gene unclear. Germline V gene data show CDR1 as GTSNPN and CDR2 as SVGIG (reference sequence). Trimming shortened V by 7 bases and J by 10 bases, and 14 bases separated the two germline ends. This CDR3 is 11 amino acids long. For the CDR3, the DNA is TGTGCCTTTGACGGGGAAGGACCCCAGCATTTT. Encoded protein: CAFDGEGPQHF.